The T cell receptor (beta chain) described here comes from a study of T cells in women clearing cervical HPV infection. The CDR3 is made up of 19 amino acids. The ends lost 2 bases at V and 1 base at J; junction bases unmatched: 5. Germline V gene lookup returns CDR1 MNHNS and CDR2 SASEGT. About this clone itself: The read finishes 3 residues shy of the CDR3 end, and the germline J gene is used to complete it.

TCRdb's table, derived via immunoSEQ multiplex PCR, lists solely in-frame clones and lacks some. This sample's clone table lists about 31,000 clones. Material: blood buffy coat. The sequence was collected from a woman aged 18-70 years with a cervical HPV16 infection that either progressed to CIN3+ or cleared (not recorded which). The chain is built from TRBV6-1 and TRBJ2-4; 16 nucleotides align to TRBD2. CDR3 sequence reads: CASSEFGTSGGAAKNIQYF. The covered CDR3 bases are TGTGCCAGCAGTGAATTCGGGACTAGCGGGGGGGCGGCCAAAAACATT.